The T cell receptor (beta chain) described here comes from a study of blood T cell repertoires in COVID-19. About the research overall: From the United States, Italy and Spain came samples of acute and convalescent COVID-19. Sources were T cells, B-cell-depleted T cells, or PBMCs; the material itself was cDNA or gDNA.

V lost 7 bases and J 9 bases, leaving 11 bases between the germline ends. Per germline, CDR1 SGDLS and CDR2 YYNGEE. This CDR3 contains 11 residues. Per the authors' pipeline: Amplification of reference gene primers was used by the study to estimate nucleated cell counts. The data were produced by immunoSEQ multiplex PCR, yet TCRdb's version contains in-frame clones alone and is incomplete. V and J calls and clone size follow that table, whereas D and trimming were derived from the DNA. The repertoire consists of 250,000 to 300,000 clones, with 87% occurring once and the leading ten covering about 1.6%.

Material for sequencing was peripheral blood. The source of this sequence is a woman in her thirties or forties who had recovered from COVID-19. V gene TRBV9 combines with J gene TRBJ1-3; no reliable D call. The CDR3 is CASGEWGTIYF. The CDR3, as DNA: TGTGCCAGCGGGGAGTGGGGCACCATATATTTT.